One and the same sample provided the 26 T cell receptor beta chains below, sequenced in a study of a mutant IDH1 vaccine in newly diagnosed glioma. Clones were read by immunoSEQ multiplex PCR, and TCRdb kept only the in-frame ones, dropping some. The data show approximately 50,000 clones, roughly 90% seen once. Time point: week 35, safety follow-up. Vaccinated patients received 300 ug of mutant IDH1 20-mer peptide per dose, with topical imiquimod. Antigens of these TCRs are unknown. Specimen: PBMCs, collected from a glioma patient whose treatment included an IDH1 peptide vaccine. These receptor sequences come from a man in his forties or fifties with glioma.

This chain connects TRBV19 to TRBJ1-2; no reliable D call. V was trimmed by 7 bases and J by 3 bases, leaving 21 bases between them. Germline lookup yields CDR1 LNHDA and CDR2 SQIVND (reference sequence). The CDR3 length is 16 residues. CDR3 residues: CASIDKQKVRYYGYTF. In DNA form, the CDR3 reads TGTGCCAGTATCGATAAGCAGAAAGTTCGGTACTATGGCTACACCTTC.

The chain uses TRBV15 and TRBJ2-7, with D perhaps matching TRBD1 or TRBD2 (5 bases each). Germline lookup yields CDR1 LNHNV and CDR2 YYDKDF (reference sequence). Trimming stripped 1 base from V and 8 bases from J, with 24 bases between. The CDR3 is 17 amino acids. The CDR3 here is CATSRVLGVAGPSKQYF. CDR3 DNA: TGTGCCACCAGCAGAGTCCTAGGGGTGGCGGGTCCCTCGAAGCAGTACTTC. The entire variable domain, with the rest obtained from reference TRBV15 and TRBJ2-7, is as follows: DAMVIQNPRYQVTQFGKPVTLSCSQTLNHNVMYWYQQKSSQAPKLLFHYYDKDFNNEADTPDNFQSRRPNTSFCFLDIRSPGLGDTAMYLCATSRVLGVAGPSKQYFGPGTRLTVT.

The chain links TRBV25-1 to TRBJ1-1, with no clear D. This CDR3 spans 11 amino acids. V was shortened by 8 bases and J by 4 bases, with 8 bases between the two germline ends. Germline CDR1 and CDR2: MGHDK and SYGVNS. DNA of the CDR3: TGTGCCAGCCAGCGGAGCACTGAAGCTTTCTTT. Residues: CASQRSTEAFF. Drawing the rest from reference TRBV25-1 and TRBJ1-1, the complete variable domain is EADIYQTPRYLVIGTGKKITLECSQTMGHDKMYWYQQDPGMELHLIHYSYGVNSTEKGDLSSESTVSRIRTEHFPLTLESARPSHTSQYLCASQRSTEAFFGQGTRLTVV.

The chain is built from TRBV19 and TRBJ2-7; D is possibly TRBD2 (7 bases). Trimming pared 5 bases from V and 2 bases from J, leaving 10 bases between. The CDR3 extends over 13 amino acids. Germline CDR1 and CDR2: LNHDA and SQIVND (reference sequence). This chain's CDR3 is CASSPGGPYEQYF. In DNA form, the CDR3 reads TGTGCCAGTAGTCCCGGGGGGCCCTACGAGCAGTACTTC.

The chain uses TRBV27 and TRBJ1-2, with 11 bases lining up with TRBD1. The length of the CDR3 is 15 residues. Germline CDR1 reads MNHEY; CDR2 reads SMNVEV (reference sequence). V was clipped by 4 bases and J by 4 bases; unmatched bases: 5. Written as DNA, the CDR3 is TGTGCCAGCAGTTGGACAGGGGGCGTCCGCTATGGCTACACCTTC. This codes for CASSWTGGVRYGYTF.

The chain is built from TRBV5-6 and TRBJ2-1, with no clear D. The ends were cut back, 1 base at V and 6 bases at J, with 8 bases in the middle. This CDR3 region has 13 residues. Germline CDR1 is SGHDT and CDR2 is YYEEEE. CDR3 amino acids: CASSLNLINEQFF. CDR3 in DNA: TGTGCCAGCAGCTTGAATTTGATCAATGAGCAGTTCTTC.

The V and J genes are TRBV27 and TRBJ2-7; D gene unclear. This CDR3 is 16 amino acids long. Germline assignment: CDR1 MNHEY and CDR2 SMNVEV (reference sequence). Trimming cost V 6 bases and J 2 bases, with 20 bases left between them. CDR3 protein: CASSHPLGRRPYEQYF. The DNA for the CDR3 is TGTGCCAGCAGCCACCCGCTGGGAAGAAGGCCCTACGAGCAGTACTTC.

The chain carries TRBV2 and TRBJ1-1, with D possibly TRBD1 on 6 matching bases. This CDR3 is 15 amino acids long. Germline V gene lookup returns CDR1 SNHLY and CDR2 FYNNEI. V lost 5 bases to trimming and J lost 3 bases, with 16 bases between them. For the CDR3, the DNA is TGTGCCAGCAGTTCCACGGGGGGGCGGGACACTGAAGCTTTCTTT. Amino acids: CASSSTGGRDTEAFF.

This clone was recorded once. The chain employs TRBV29-1 and TRBJ2-7; 7 nucleotides agree with TRBD1. This CDR3 has 15 residues. CDR1 SQVTM and CDR2 ANQGSEA come from the germline V gene. J gave up 0 bases and V 5 bases, and 10 bases lay outside the gene matches. CDR3 in DNA: TGCAGCGTTTCCGGGACAGCTTATAGCTCCTACGAGCAGTACTTC. This codes for CSVSGTAYSSYEQYF.

V gene TRBV14 combines with J gene TRBJ1-2, with D perhaps TRBD1 (5 bases). V gave up 4 bases and J gave up 4 bases, with 10 bases separating them. Germline assignment: CDR1 SGHDN and CDR2 FVKESK. The CDR3 is 13 amino acids. The CDR3 spells CASSPGLIYGYTF. The CDR3 nucleotides read TGTGCCAGCAGCCCGGGACTAATCTATGGCTACACCTTC.

This sequence joins TRBV6-1 and TRBJ2-7; D is unresolved. V was clipped by 4 bases and J by 3 bases, with 10 bases between them. The CDR3 sequence is 13 residues long. Germline V gives CDR1 MNHNS, CDR2 SASEGT. The CDR3 is CASSGLGYYEQYF. CDR3 nucleotide sequence: TGTGCCAGCAGTGGTCTGGGATACTACGAGCAGTACTTC.

This chain connects TRBV15 to TRBJ1-1; no firm D call. Looked up from germline, CDR1 is LNHNV and CDR2 is YYDKDF (reference sequence). Trimming removed 0 bases at V and 1 base at J, with 6 bases between. The CDR3 contains 14 residues. The CDR3 protein is CATSRELANTEAFF. CDR3 DNA: TGTGCCACCAGCAGAGAGCTGGCGAACACTGAAGCTTTCTTT.

J is TRBJ2-1 and V is TRBV7-8; D is undetermined. CDR1 and CDR2 (germline): SGHVS, FQNEAQ. The V and J ends lost 10 bases and 12 bases respectively, with 22 bases between them. This CDR3 is built from 13 residues. CDR3 loop: CATIEWAASGQFF. Here the CDR3 DNA reads TGTGCCACAATTGAGTGGGCAGCCTCGGGGCAGTTCTTC.

The V gene is TRBV5-1, the J gene TRBJ2-7; D is uncertain. V was shortened by 0 bases and J by 1 base, with 8 bases between the two germline ends. The CDR3 runs 14 residues. CDR1 and CDR2 from the germline V gene are SGHRS and YFSETQ. CDR3 in amino acids: CASSLARGSYEQYF. The CDR3 DNA sequence: TGCGCCAGCAGCTTGGCTCGCGGTTCCTACGAGCAGTACTTC.

The rearrangement joins TRBV9 to TRBJ2-5; 10 bases fit TRBD2. After removal of 0 bases from V and 4 bases from J, the junction contained 6 bases not matched to a gene. CDR1 is SGDLS and CDR2 is YYNGEE in the germline V gene. This CDR3 region has 16 residues. The CDR3 loop reads CASSVDQAGGGETQYF. CDR3 nucleotide sequence: TGTGCCAGCAGCGTAGATCAAGCGGGAGGGGGAGAGACCCAGTACTTC.

The CDR3 is CASSLAFQGWNTEAFF. CDR3 nucleotides: TGTGCCAGCAGCTTAGCCTTCCAGGGGTGGAACACTGAAGCTTTCTTT. The chain has TRBV7-9 and TRBJ1-1, with TRBD1 as a possible D gene (6 bases). Germline V gives CDR1 SEHNR, CDR2 FQNEAQ (reference sequence). This CDR3 is 16 amino acids long. With 0 bases removed from V and 1 base from J, the gap between germline ends came to 12 bases. Together with reference TRBV7-9 and TRBJ1-1, the CDR3 gives the full variable domain: DTGVSQNPRHKITKRGQNVTFRCDPISEHNRLYWYRQTLGQGPEFLTYFQNEAQLEKSRLLSDRFSAERPKGSFSTLEIQRTEQGDSAMYLCASSLAFQGWNTEAFFGQGTRLTVV.

The rearrangement uses TRBV7-2 and TRBJ1-5; D perhaps matches TRBD1 (6 bases). The germline V and J ends were trimmed by 5 bases and 9 bases, with 11 bases remaining between them. The CDR3 is 12 residues long. Looked up from germline, CDR1 is SGHTA and CDR2 is FQGNSA. As DNA, the CDR3 is TGTGCCAGCAGCCACAGGGACCCGCCCCAGCATTTT. The encoded protein is CASSHRDPPQHF.

By frequency in the sample, this clone is medium-sized (0.01 to 0.1%). The rearrangement links TRBV6-1 to TRBJ1-1, with TRBD1 as a possible D gene (5 bases). Germline lookup yields CDR1 MNHNS and CDR2 SASEGT. The V end lost 4 bases, the J end lost 0 bases, and 12 bases lay between the germline ends. The CDR3 runs 15 residues. This CDR3 is CASSVGGGMNTEAFF. In DNA, the CDR3 is TGTGCCAGCAGTGTGGGCGGGGGGATGAACACTGAAGCTTTCTTT.

CDR3 amino acids: CASTGVLPDTQYF. The CDR3 DNA reads as TGTGCCAGCACTGGTGTCCTCCCAGATACGCAGTATTTT. The rearrangement joins TRBV27 to TRBJ2-3; unclear D gene. The germline V gene has CDR1 MNHEY and CDR2 SMNVEV (reference sequence). The CDR3 spans 13 residues. V was shortened by 7 bases and J by 4 bases, with 12 bases between the two germline ends.

This chain links TRBV6-1 with TRBJ1-5, with D unresolved. The CDR3 runs to 15 residues. Deletions cut 2 bases from V and 1 base from J, with 9 bases between. CDR1 and CDR2 (germline): MNHNS, SASEGT. The DNA of the CDR3 is TGTGCCAGCAGTGAAAAGGGTGGGAGCAATCAGCCCCAGCATTTT. Protein sequence: CASSEKGGSNQPQHF.

This chain uses TRBV6-1 with TRBJ2-7, with TRBD2 identical over 12 bases. Germline V CDR1 and CDR2: MNHNS, SASEGT. The CDR3 covers 15 residues. V was clipped by 7 bases and J by 6 bases; unmatched bases: 10. DNA for the CDR3: TGTGCCAGCACGGGACTAGCGGGTAGAGCTACCGAGCAGTACTTC. Translating it yields CASTGLAGRATEQYF.

The rearrangement joins TRBV7-3 to TRBJ2-2; no reliable D call. Trimming took 0 bases from V and 4 from J, leaving 9 bases between them. CDR1 SGHTA and CDR2 FQGTGA come from the germline V gene. The CDR3 sequence is 15 residues long. DNA of the CDR3: TGTGCCAGCAGCTTAACTAGATTGGTCACCGGGGAGCTGTTTTTT. Its protein is CASSLTRLVTGELFF.

V and J are TRBV7-2 and TRBJ2-3; a weak D match, TRBD2 (5 bases). CDR1 is SGHTA, CDR2 FQGNSA, per germline. CDR3 length equals 15 residues. V lost 3 bases and J 2 bases, leaving 12 bases between the germline ends. CDR3 nucleotides: TGTGCCAGCAGCTTTGGCGGGCTAACCACAGATACGCAGTATTTT. This sequence encodes CASSFGGLTTDTQYF.

This chain uses TRBV19 with TRBJ2-3; 9 bases align to TRBD2. This CDR3 is built from 15 residues. Trimming at V came to 5 bases and at J to 5 bases, leaving 8 bases not matched to a gene. Germline CDR1 reads LNHDA; CDR2 reads SQIVND (reference sequence). The CDR3 spells CASSRYSGRGDTQYF. The CDR3 DNA reads TGTGCCAGTAGTCGATATAGCGGGAGAGGAGATACGCAGTATTTT.

This chain links TRBV29-1 with TRBJ2-1, with 9 bases fitting TRBD2. CDR1 and CDR2 (germline): SQVTM, ANQGSEA. There are 16 residues in the CDR3. J lost 7 bases, V lost 3 bases, and 13 bases had no gene match. The CDR3, as DNA: TGCAGCGTTGAGGGTCTTAGCGGGAGATCCCGAAATGAGCAGTTCTTC. Translated, it gives CSVEGLSGRSRNEQFF.

The gene calls are TRBV5-1 and TRBJ2-3, with 16 bases fitting TRBD2. In germline, CDR1 is SGHRS, CDR2 YFSETQ. The ends lost 3 bases at V and 4 bases at J; junction bases unmatched: 5. The CDR3 is 17 amino acids. CDR3 bases: TGCGCCAGCAGCTCGGGACTAGCGGGAGGGCTGGCAGATACGCAGTATTTT. It yields the protein CASSSGLAGGLADTQYF.